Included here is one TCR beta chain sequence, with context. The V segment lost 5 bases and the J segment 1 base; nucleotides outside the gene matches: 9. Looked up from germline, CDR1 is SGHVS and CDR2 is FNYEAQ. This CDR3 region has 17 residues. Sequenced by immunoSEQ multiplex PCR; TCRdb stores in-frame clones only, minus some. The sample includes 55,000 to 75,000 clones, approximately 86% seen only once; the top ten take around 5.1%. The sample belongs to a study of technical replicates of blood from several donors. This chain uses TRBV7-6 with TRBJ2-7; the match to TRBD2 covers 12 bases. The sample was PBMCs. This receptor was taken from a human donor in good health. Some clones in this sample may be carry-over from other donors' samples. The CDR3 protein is CASSPSSGGALSYEQYF. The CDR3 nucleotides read TGTGCCAGCAGCCCCTCTAGCGGGGGGGCTTTGTCCTACGAGCAGTACTTC.